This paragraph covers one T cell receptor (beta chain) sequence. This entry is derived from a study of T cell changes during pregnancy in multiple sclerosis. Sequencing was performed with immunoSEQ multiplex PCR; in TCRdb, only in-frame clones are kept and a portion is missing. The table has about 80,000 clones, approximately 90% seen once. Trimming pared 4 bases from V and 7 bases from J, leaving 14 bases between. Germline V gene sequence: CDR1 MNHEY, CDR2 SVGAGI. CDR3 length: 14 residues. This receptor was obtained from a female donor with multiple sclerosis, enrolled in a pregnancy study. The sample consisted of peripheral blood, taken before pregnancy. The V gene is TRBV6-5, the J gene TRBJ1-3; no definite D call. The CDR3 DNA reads TGTGCCAGCAGTTCAAATTGGGGAGCGAACACCATATATTTT. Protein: CASSSNWGANTIYF.